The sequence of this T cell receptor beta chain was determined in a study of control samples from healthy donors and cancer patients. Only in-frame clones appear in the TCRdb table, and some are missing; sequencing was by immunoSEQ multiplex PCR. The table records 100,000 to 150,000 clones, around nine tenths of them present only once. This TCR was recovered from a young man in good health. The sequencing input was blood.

The CDR3 sequence is CASSPSGGGETQYF. The CDR3, as DNA: TGCGCCAGCAGCCCTAGCGGGGGGGGAGAGACCCAGTACTTC. V is TRBV5-1 and J is TRBJ2-5, with 12 bases aligning to TRBD2. Germline CDR1 reads SGHRS; CDR2 reads YFSETQ. The CDR3 runs 14 residues. V was clipped by 4 bases and J by 4 bases; unmatched bases: 2.